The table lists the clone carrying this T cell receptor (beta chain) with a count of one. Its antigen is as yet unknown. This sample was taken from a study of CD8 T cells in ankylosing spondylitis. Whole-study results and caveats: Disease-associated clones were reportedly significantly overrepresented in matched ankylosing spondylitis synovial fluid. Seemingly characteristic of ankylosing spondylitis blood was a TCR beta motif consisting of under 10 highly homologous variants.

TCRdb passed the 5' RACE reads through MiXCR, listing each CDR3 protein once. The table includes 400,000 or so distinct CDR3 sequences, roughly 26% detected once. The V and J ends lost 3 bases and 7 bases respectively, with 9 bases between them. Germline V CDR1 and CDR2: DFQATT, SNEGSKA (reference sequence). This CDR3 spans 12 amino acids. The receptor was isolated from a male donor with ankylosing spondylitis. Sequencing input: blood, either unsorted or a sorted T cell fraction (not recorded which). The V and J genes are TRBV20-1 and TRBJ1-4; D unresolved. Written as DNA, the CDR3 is TGCAGTGCTAGGGAGTCAGTTGAAAAACTGTTTTTT. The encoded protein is CSARESVEKLFF.